This T cell receptor beta chain was retrieved from a study of fetal regulatory T cell absence and autoimmunity. Study-level background: The IPEX patients lacked clinical diabetes but had exocrine pancreas autoimmunity.

Worth noting for this clone: The target antigen is unknown.

This was a survey-level run. Clones were read by immunoSEQ multiplex PCR, and TCRdb kept only the in-frame ones, dropping some. The table lists 95,000 to 100,000 clones, 55% to 75% of them singletons, with 2% in the top ten. Study findings and constraints: Some top pancreas TCR clones were over 90-fold enriched versus cord blood. Pancreas and cord blood did not differ much in TRB family usage.

The CDR3 spans 17 residues. The sequence was obtained from a male donor with IPEX syndrome. The specimen sequenced was pancreas tissue. This chain uses TRBV21-1 with TRBJ2-7; the table's D call, TRBD2, has no DNA check behind it. TRBV21-1 is a pseudogene locus. CDR3 sequence: CASSKGSDSGAAYEQYF. The CDR3 region has the DNA TGTGCCAGCAGCAAAGGTTCGGACAGCGGGGCCGCCTACGAGCAGTACTTC.